The 3 T cell receptor beta chains below were found in one sample sequenced in a study of cytomegalovirus exposure and HLA in healthy donors. The PCR was carried out with 60 Vbeta primers and 13 Jbeta primers. The method was immunoSEQ multiplex PCR; TCRdb's version includes in-frame clones alone and lacks a portion of them. Of 150,000 to 200,000 clones in the sample, roughly 80% are singletons; the top ten hold 6.3%. Sequenced: PBMCs. Receptors were obtained from a man in his forties in good health and CMV-seropositive.

The chain combines TRBV14 with TRBJ2-1; the match to TRBD2 covers 9 bases. This CDR3 is built from 18 residues. Germline V gene lookup returns CDR1 SGHDN and CDR2 FVKESK. V lost 3 bases, J lost 4 bases, and 13 bases stayed unmatched. The CDR3 DNA follows: TGTGCCAGCAGCCACTCACTCGAGCGGGGGGTCCTATACAATGAGCAGTTCTTC. It specifies CASSHSLERGVLYNEQFF. Drawing the rest from reference TRBV14 and TRBJ2-1, the complete variable domain is EAGVTQFPSHSVIEKGQTVTLRCDPISGHDNLYWYRRVMGKEIKFLLHFVKESKQDESGMPNNRFLAERTGGTYSTLKVQPAELEDSGVYFCASSHSLERGVLYNEQFFGPGTRLTVL.

Only one count was recorded for this clone. The J gene is TRBJ2-7, the V gene TRBV18, with 7 bases lining up with TRBD1. This CDR3 contains 14 residues. Germline CDR1 and CDR2: KGHSH and LQKENI. V shed 8 bases and J 2 bases; nucleotides not matched to a gene: 9. The CDR3, as DNA: TGTGCCAGCCATTCCTGGGACAGCCCCTACGAGCAGTACTTC. Protein product: CASHSWDSPYEQYF.

The chain recombines TRBV15 with TRBJ2-5; D gene uncertain. The last part of the DNA fits TRBJ2-7 better; the J call may be wrong. Germline values: CDR1 LNHNV, CDR2 YYDKDF (reference sequence). CDR3 size: 12 residues. CDR3 sequence: CATSRDLAEQYF. Here the CDR3 DNA reads TGTGCCACCAGCAGAGATCTCGCCGAGCAGTACTTC.